This TCR beta chain was documented in a study of cytomegalovirus exposure and HLA in healthy donors. This PCR relied on a set of 60 Vbeta primers and 13 Jbeta primers. Profiling relied on immunoSEQ multiplex PCR, and the TCRdb table lists in-frame clones only, not all of them. The sample records 200,000 to 250,000 clones, approximately 80% being singletons. Germline lookup yields CDR1 WSHSY and CDR2 SAAADI. The CDR3 runs 17 residues. The J segment lost 0 bases and the V segment lost 2 bases, leaving 7 bases of the junction unmatched. Study-wide findings and caveats: In a later analysis, TCR beta V- and J-gene trimming was associated with a missense DCLRE1C variant. A later analysis showed HLA-associated TCR beta chains outstripping equally common others in clonal expansion.

Donors consisted of healthy bone marrow donors. About this clone itself: The antigen remains undetermined.

The receptor was isolated from a man aged 30 to 45 in good health and CMV-seronegative. Sequenced input: PBMCs. The rearrangement links TRBV10-2 to TRBJ1-5; 7 nucleotides match TRBD1. CDR3 residues: CASSEIRGPYSNQPQHF. The CDR3 DNA is TGCGCCAGCAGTGAGATTAGGGGGCCCTATAGCAATCAGCCCCAGCATTTT.